This T cell receptor beta chain stems from a study of T-cell memory formation after mild COVID-19. Study information: Clusters of TCRs were largely donor specific. Findings of the study overall: Nothing confirmed that second-wave clones peaking on day 37 were specific for SARS-CoV-2. Clones shrinking between day 15 and 85 showed a balanced CD4/CD8 split, and those that grew later tilted toward CD4+.

About this clonotype: Its antigen is unknown.

The CDR3 runs 15 residues. Per the germline V gene, CDR1 is SGHKS and CDR2 is YYEKEE (reference sequence). Trimming pared 1 base from V and 4 bases from J, leaving 13 bases between. TCR alpha and TCR beta cDNA libraries carrying sample barcodes and UMIs were produced by 5'RACE using constant-segment primers. Via MiXCR, TCRdb re-called the 5' RACE reads, giving one row per CDR3 protein. The sample has 180,000 or so distinct CDR3 sequences; under 14% are singletons. The rearrangement joins TRBV5-5 to TRBJ2-3; weak D call: TRBD1 (6 bases). This receptor was taken from a man aged 18 to 30 who had mild COVID-19 (a few samples of this study predate the infection). Cell type and time point are not known. Material: PBMCs or a T cell subset sorted from them (not recorded which). The CDR3: CASSLQGNRADTQYF. Written as DNA, the CDR3 is TGTGCCAGCAGCTTGCAGGGGAATAGGGCAGATACGCAGTATTTT.